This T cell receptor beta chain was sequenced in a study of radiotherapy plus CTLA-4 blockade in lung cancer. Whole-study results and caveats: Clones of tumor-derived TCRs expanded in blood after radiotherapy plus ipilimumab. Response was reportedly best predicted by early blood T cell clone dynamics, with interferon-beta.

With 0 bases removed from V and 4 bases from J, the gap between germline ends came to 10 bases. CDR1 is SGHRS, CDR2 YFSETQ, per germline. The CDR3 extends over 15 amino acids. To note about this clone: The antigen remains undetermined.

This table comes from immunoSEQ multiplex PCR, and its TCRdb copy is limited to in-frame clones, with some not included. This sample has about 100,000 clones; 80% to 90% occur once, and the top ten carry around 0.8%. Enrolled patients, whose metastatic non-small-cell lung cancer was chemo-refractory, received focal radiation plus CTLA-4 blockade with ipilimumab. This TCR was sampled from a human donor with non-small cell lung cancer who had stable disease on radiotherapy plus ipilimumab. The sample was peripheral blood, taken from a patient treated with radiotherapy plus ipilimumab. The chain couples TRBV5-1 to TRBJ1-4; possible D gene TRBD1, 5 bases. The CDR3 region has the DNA TGCGCCAGCAGCTTGGGAAGGGGAGGTAATGAAAAACTGTTTTTT. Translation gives CASSLGRGGNEKLFF.